One TCR beta chain is described in this entry. MiXCR, run by TCRdb on the RT-PCR reads, gives a single entry per CDR3 protein. The sample consists of 500,000 to 550,000 distinct CDR3 sequences, approximately 6.9% of them appearing once. The sample originates from a study of response to subunit inactivated influenza vaccine. The sequence came from a man aged 45 to 70 who received an inactivated influenza vaccine. Sequences were derived from PBMCs from blood, sampled 23 months after vaccination.

The CDR3 loop reads CASSPPGPGNTEAFF. The CDR3 DNA sequence: TGCGCCAGCAGCCCCCCGGGACCTGGGAACACTGAAGCTTTCTTT. This chain uses TRBV4-3 with TRBJ1-1, with D tentatively TRBD1 (5 bases). The germline V gene encodes CDR1 LGHNA and CDR2 YSLEER. CDR3 length: 15 residues. V was pared by 4 bases and J by 1 base, with 13 bases between.